Listed below are T cell receptor beta chains from one sample, sequenced in a study of T cells in Graves' hyperthyroidism and ophthalmopathy. TCRdb ran MiXCR on the multiplex PCR reads and lists one entry per CDR3 protein. The sample consists of fewer than 600,000 distinct CDR3 sequences, 14% of them appearing once. Input material: blood. Every receptor here comes from a woman aged 40-49 years with Graves' hyperthyroidism. Both conserved end residues are part of each CDR3. D genes are given only for firm matches. Size is stated for part of the rows, as once, few or many counts, or as a class when the clone is expanded.

j_gene	v_gene	d_gene	abundance	CDR3nt	CDR3aa
TRBJ2-2	TRBV5-1	TRBD2	NA	TGCGCCAGCAGCCCAGGTAGCGGGAGAATTAGCGGGGAGCTGTTTTTT	CASSPGSGRISGELFF
TRBJ2-2	TRBV4-1	NA	many	TGCGCCAGCAGCCAAACGGCGGACTCGCCGAACACCGGGGAGCTGTTTTTT	CASSQTADSPNTGELFF
TRBJ1-5	TRBV28	NA	many	TGTGCCAGCAGTCCTGCGGTGGGCAATCAGCCCCAGCATTTT	CASSPAVGNQPQHF
TRBJ2-7	TRBV7-8	NA	few	TGTGCCAGCAGCCTCACCGAGGGTGAACCTCTCGAGCAGTACTTC	CASSLTEGEPLEQYF
TRBJ2-5	TRBV11-3	TRBD1	many	TGTGCCAGCAGCTTAGGGGGACAGGGGGGCCAAGAGACCCAGTACTTC	CASSLGGQGGQETQYF
TRBJ2-7	TRBV6-1	NA	many	TGTGCCAGCAGTGAATACTACGAGCAGTACTTC	CASSEYYEQYF
TRBJ1-3	TRBV6-1	TRBD1	few	TGTGCCAGCAGTGAAGGCTCAGGGGGAGGCTCTGGAAACACCATATATTTT	CASSEGSGGGSGNTIYF
TRBJ1-4	TRBV15	NA	few	TGTGCCACCAGCAGAGATTTGGGAACTAATGAAAAACTGTTTTTT	CATSRDLGTNEKLFF
TRBJ2-1	TRBV28	TRBD1	many	TGTGCCAGCAGTTTGGACAGGGGGAATCACCGGGAGCAGTTCTTC	CASSLDRGNHREQFF
TRBJ2-7	TRBV6-1	TRBD1	many	TGTGCCAGCAGGAGACAGGGAAGCGAGCAGTACTTC	CASRRQGSEQYF
TRBJ1-2	TRBV7-3	TRBD1	NA	TGTGCCAGCAGCACATCCGGGACAGCCCCTATGGGCTACACCTTC	CASSTSGTAPMGYTF
TRBJ2-7	TRBV11-3	NA	many	TGTGCCAGCAGCTTAGATACTCCGAGCTCCTACGAGCAGTACTTC	CASSLDTPSSYEQYF
TRBJ1-2	TRBV28	TRBD1	many	TGTGCCAGCAGCGTCCTAGGGACAGGGTCGAGAGGCTACACCTTC	CASSVLGTGSRGYTF
TRBJ1-2	TRBV18	TRBD1	many	TGTGCCAGCTCAGACGGACAGGACTATGGCTACACCTTC	CASSDGQDYGYTF
TRBJ2-2	TRBV2	TRBD2	many	TGTGCCAGCAGTGAGTGGGTCCTAGCGGACATGGGCGGGGAGCTGTTTTTT	CASSEWVLADMGGELFF
TRBJ1-3	TRBV20-1	NA	NA	TGCAGTGCTAGATCCGGGACCGAAAAAAGAAACACCATATATTTT	CSARSGTEKRNTIYF
TRBJ1-1	TRBV6-2/TRBV6-3	NA	NA	TGTGCCAGCAGTTACCCGGGGGGTCCGGGGACTGAAGCTTTCTTT	CASSYPGGPGTEAFF
TRBJ2-1	TRBV6-1	TRBD2	many	TGTGCCAGCAGTGAATTACGGGGGGTCTACAATGAGCAGTTCTTC	CASSELRGVYNEQFF
TRBJ1-4	TRBV7-2	NA	few	TGTGCCAGCAGCTTAAGGCGGGGGGGTGAAAAACTGTTTTTT	CASSLRRGGEKLFF
TRBJ1-2	TRBV20-1	NA	once	TGCAGTGCTAGAGACACAAGAAAAAAGGATGGCTACACCTTC	CSARDTRKKDGYTF
TRBJ1-3	TRBV6-2/TRBV6-3	NA	NA	TGTGCCAGCAGGGGCTCCCTAGGAAGCACCATATATTTT	CASRGSLGSTIYF
TRBJ2-7	TRBV10-3	NA	many	TGTGCCAGCAACCGGGACATACGCTACGAGCAGTACTTC	CASNRDIRYEQYF
TRBJ2-7	TRBV6-1	TRBD1	many	TGTGCCAGCAGACCAAGGGACAGGGGATACGAGCAGTACTTC	CASRPRDRGYEQYF
TRBJ1-4	TRBV15	TRBD1	NA	TGTGCCACCAGCGGGGGGACAGGCCGGGGTGAAAAACTGTTTTTT	CATSGGTGRGEKLFF
TRBJ2-3	TRBV20-1	TRBD2	many	TGCAGTGCTAGCCCCTCGATTAGCGGGAGCACAGATACGCAGTATTTT	CSASPSISGSTDTQYF
TRBJ1-1	TRBV4-2	NA	many	TGTGCCAGCAGCCAAGAGTGGCAGTTCAACACTGAAGCTTTCTTT	CASSQEWQFNTEAFF
TRBJ2-7	TRBV6-2/TRBV6-3	NA	NA	TGTGCCAGCCTGGGCTCAAGCTCCTACGAGCAGTACTTC	CASLGSSSYEQYF
TRBJ2-1	TRBV7-9	TRBD1	NA	TGTGCCAGCCGGACAGGGGATCTCAATGAGCAGTTCTTC	CASRTGDLNEQFF
TRBJ2-1	TRBV12-3/TRBV12-4	NA	NA	TGTGCCAGCAGGGGGGGACAGCACAATGAGCAGTTCTTC	CASRGGQHNEQFF
TRBJ2-4	TRBV29-1	TRBD2	NA	TGCAGCGTCGGGACTAGCGGTACACATAGGGCCAAAAACATTCAGTACTTC	CSVGTSGTHRAKNIQYF
TRBJ2-3	TRBV6-1	TRBD1	NA	TGTGCCAGCAGTCGGTGGGACAGCTTCACAGATACGCAGTATTTT	CASSRWDSFTDTQYF
TRBJ2-5	TRBV11-2	NA	many	TGTGCCAGCAGCTTAGGGGGACCTGTGGGAGAGACCCAGTACTTC	CASSLGGPVGETQYF
TRBJ2-3	TRBV24-1	TRBD1	many	TGTGCCACCAGTGATCCCGGACAGGGTTTGGGGACAGATACGCAGTATTTT	CATSDPGQGLGTDTQYF
TRBJ2-5	TRBV12-3/TRBV12-4	NA	many	TGTGCCAGCAGTTATAGCCAAGAGACCCAGTACTTC	CASSYSQETQYF
TRBJ2-5	TRBV2	TRBD1	many	TGTGCCAGCAGTTTACAGGGGGCGCGGGAGACCCAGTACTTC	CASSLQGARETQYF
TRBJ2-7	TRBV28	TRBD2	many	TGTGCCAGCACTACTTCTAGCGGTTACTACGAGCAGTACTTC	CASTTSSGYYEQYF
TRBJ2-5	TRBV5-1	TRBD2	NA	TGCGCCAGCAGCCCCGGGACTAGGGGAGAGACCCAGTACTTC	CASSPGTRGETQYF
TRBJ2-1	TRBV12-3/TRBV12-4	TRBD2	many	TGTGCCAGCAGCCCCCCCGGACTAGCGAATGAGCAGTTCTTC	CASSPPGLANEQFF
TRBJ2-5	TRBV5-1	TRBD1	many	TGCGCCAGCAGTTCCGGGACAGGGGAAGAGACCCAGTACTTC	CASSSGTGEETQYF
TRBJ2-3	TRBV12-3/TRBV12-4	TRBD1	many	TGTGCCAGCAGTCCATGGACAGGGAACACAGATACGCAGTATTTT	CASSPWTGNTDTQYF
TRBJ2-3	TRBV12-3/TRBV12-4	TRBD2	NA	TGTGCCAGCAGTACCGGGACTAGCGCCACCCCTAGCACAGATACACAGTATTTT	CASSTGTSATPSTDTQYF